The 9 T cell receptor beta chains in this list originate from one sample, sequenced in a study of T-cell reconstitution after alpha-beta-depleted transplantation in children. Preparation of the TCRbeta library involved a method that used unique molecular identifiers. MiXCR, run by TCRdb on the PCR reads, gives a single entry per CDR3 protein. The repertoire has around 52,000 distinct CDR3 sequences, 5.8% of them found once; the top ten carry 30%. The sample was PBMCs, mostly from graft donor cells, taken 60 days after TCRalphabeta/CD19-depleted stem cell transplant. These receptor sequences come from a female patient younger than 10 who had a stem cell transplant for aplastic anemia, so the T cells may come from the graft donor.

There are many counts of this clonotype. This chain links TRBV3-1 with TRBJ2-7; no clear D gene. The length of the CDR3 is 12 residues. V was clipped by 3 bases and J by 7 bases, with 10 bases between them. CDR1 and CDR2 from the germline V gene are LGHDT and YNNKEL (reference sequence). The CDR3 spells CASSQLTGEQYF. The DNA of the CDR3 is TGTGCCAGCAGCCAGTTGACTGGTGAGCAGTACTTC.

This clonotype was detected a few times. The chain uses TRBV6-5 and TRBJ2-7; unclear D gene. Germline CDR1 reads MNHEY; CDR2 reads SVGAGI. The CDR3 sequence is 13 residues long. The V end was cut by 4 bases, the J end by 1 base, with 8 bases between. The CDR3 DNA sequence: TGTGCCAGCAGTTCGGGCGGTTCCTACGAGCAGTACTTC. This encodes CASSSGGSYEQYF.

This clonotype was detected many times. In nucleotides, the CDR3 is TGTGCCAGCAGTTTAACGGCTACTCTCTCCTACGAGCAGTACTTC. Translated, it gives CASSLTATLSYEQYF. The rearrangement links TRBV27 to TRBJ2-7; no clear D. The CDR3 consists of 15 residues. Germline loops: CDR1 MNHEY, CDR2 SMNVEV (reference sequence). V shed 2 bases and J shed 0 bases, with 11 bases lying between them.

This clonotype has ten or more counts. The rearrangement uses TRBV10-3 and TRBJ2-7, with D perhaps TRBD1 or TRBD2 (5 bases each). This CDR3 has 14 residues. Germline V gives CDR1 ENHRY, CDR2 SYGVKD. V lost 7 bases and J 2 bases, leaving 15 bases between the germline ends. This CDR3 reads CAIKGMEETYEQYV. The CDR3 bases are TGTGCCATCAAGGGGATGGAGGAGACCTACGAGCAGTACGTC.

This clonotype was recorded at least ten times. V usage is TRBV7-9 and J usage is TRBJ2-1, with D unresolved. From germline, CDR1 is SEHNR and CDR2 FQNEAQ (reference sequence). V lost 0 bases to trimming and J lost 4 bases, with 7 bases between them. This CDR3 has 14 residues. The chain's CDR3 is CASSLAYRYNEQFF. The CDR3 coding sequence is TGTGCCAGCAGCTTAGCTTACCGGTACAATGAGCAGTTCTTC.

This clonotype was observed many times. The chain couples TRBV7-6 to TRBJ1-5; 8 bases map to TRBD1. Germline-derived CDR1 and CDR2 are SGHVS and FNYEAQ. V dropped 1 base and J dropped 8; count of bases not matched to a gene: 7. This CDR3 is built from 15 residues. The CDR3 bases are TGTGCCAGCAGCTTAGGGACCGACAGGGGAGAGCCCCAGCATTTT. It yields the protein CASSLGTDRGEPQHF.

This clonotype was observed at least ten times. This chain's CDR3 is CATGDSGTDTQYF. For the CDR3, the DNA is TGTGCCACCGGGGACTCAGGCACAGATACGCAGTATTTT. The chain links TRBV10-3 to TRBJ2-3, with D maybe TRBD2 (6 bases). There are 13 residues in the CDR3. V shed 10 bases and J shed 1 base, with 12 bases lying between them. Germline lookup yields CDR1 ENHRY and CDR2 SYGVKD.

The CDR3 region is CASCQDWGGSSYNEQFF. The CDR3 bases are TGTGCCTCCTGCCAAGATTGGGGAGGGAGCTCCTACAATGAGCAGTTCTTC. The chain uses TRBV3-1 and TRBJ2-1; 7 bases are a match to TRBD2. V dropped 11 bases and J dropped 0; count of bases not matched to a gene: 16. CDR3 length: 17 amino acids. Germline V gene lookup returns CDR1 LGHDT and CDR2 YNNKEL (reference sequence).

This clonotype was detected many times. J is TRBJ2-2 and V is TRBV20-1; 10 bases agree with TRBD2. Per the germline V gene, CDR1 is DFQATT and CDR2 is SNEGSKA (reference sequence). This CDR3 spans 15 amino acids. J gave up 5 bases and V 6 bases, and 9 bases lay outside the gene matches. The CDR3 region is CSAKLAGVGTGELFF. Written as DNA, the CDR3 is TGCAGTGCCAAGCTAGCGGGAGTCGGTACCGGGGAGCTGTTTTTT.